These 29 T cell receptor beta chains share one sample of origin, sequenced in a study of blood T cell repertoires in COVID-19. The protocol was immunoSEQ multiplex PCR, while the TCRdb copy is restricted to in-frame clones and leaves out a portion. The sample contains under 250,000 clones, 83% of which appear only once. Sequenced sample: PBMCs or T cells enriched from blood (not recorded which). The source of these receptors is a woman aged 50 to 60 who had been exposed to COVID-19.

The CDR3 DNA is TGTGCCAGCAGTTCTACACAAAGGGGAAATACGCAGTATTTT. Residues: CASSSTQRGNTQYF. The rearrangement uses TRBV6-5 and TRBJ2-3, with D perhaps matching TRBD1 (5 bases). V lost 4 bases and J 7 bases, leaving 15 bases between the germline ends. The CDR3 loop spans 14 amino acids. CDR1 and CDR2 from the germline V gene are MNHEY and SVGAGI.

The CDR3 DNA sequence: TGTGCCAGCAGCCAATCGACAGGCCCTAGGCGGCTTACTAATGAAAAACTGTTTTTT. It is translated as CASSQSTGPRRLTNEKLFF. This chain connects TRBV3-1 (or the pseudogene TRBV3-2) to TRBJ1-4; a weak D match, TRBD1 (6 bases). CDR1 LGHDT and CDR2 YNNKEL come from the germline V gene (reference sequence). Trimming stripped 2 bases from V and 2 bases from J, with 21 bases between. The CDR3 totals 19 residues.

CDR3 protein: CASSVSGGPRDTQYF. For the CDR3, the DNA is TGTGCCAGCAGCGTCTCGGGGGGGCCAAGGGATACGCAGTATTTT. This chain connects TRBV7-3 to TRBJ2-3, with 8 bases that match TRBD2. In germline, CDR1 is SGHTA, CDR2 FQGTGA. J was trimmed by 6 bases and V by 5 bases; bases with no gene match: 10. The CDR3 is made up of 15 amino acids.

The V and J genes are TRBV5-3 and TRBJ1-1, with a tentative D call TRBD1 (5 bases). TRBV5-3 is an open reading frame whose function is uncertain. The germline V and J ends were trimmed by 5 bases and 5 bases, with 16 bases remaining between them. CDR3 length: 14 amino acids. CDR3 protein: CARRVRRRGTEAFF. The CDR3 coding sequence is TGTGCCAGAAGGGTCAGGAGGCGGGGGACTGAAGCTTTCTTT.

The DNA for the CDR3 is TGCAGCGTTGAATCGGCGGTTGGCTATGGCTACACCTTC. This sequence encodes CSVESAVGYGYTF. The J gene is TRBJ1-2, the V gene TRBV29-1; D not certain. Per the germline V gene, CDR1 is SQVTM and CDR2 is ANQGSEA. The CDR3 has 13 amino acids. Trimming removed 2 bases from V and 4 bases from J, with 11 bases in between.

The chain employs TRBV12-3 or TRBV12-4 and TRBJ1-1; no clear D gene. V dropped 3 bases and J dropped 2 bases, with 7 bases sitting between them. The CDR3 totals 13 residues. As DNA, the CDR3 is TGTGCCAGCAGTTTCATGTCCAACACTGAAGCTTTCTTT. It codes for CASSFMSNTEAFF.

This clone was recorded once. The chain links TRBV6-5 to TRBJ1-1; D may be TRBD1 (6 bases). The CDR3 is 13 residues long. CDR1 is MNHEY and CDR2 is SVGAGI in the germline V gene. The germline V and J ends were trimmed by 5 bases and 4 bases, with 11 bases remaining between them. The CDR3 DNA reads as TGTGCCAGCAGTACGCAGGGGACCACTGAAGCTTTCTTT. Its translation is CASSTQGTTEAFF.

The chain carries TRBV4-1 and TRBJ1-4; 7 bases agree with TRBD1. This CDR3 has 14 amino acids. The germline V gene has CDR1 MGHRA and CDR2 YSYEKL. V gave up 5 bases and J gave up 8 bases; unmatched junction bases: 8. This CDR3 reads CASSVTGEREKLFF. Here the CDR3 DNA reads TGCGCCAGCAGCGTCACAGGGGAACGGGAAAAACTGTTTTTT.

A few counts support this clone. The chain links TRBV6-1 to TRBJ1-3, with TRBD1 identical over 7 bases. Germline lookup yields CDR1 MNHNS and CDR2 SASEGT. V gave up 1 base and J gave up 7 bases; unmatched junction bases: 4. The CDR3 is made up of 14 amino acids. The CDR3 sequence is CASSEEGARNTIYF. The DNA of the CDR3 is TGTGCCAGCAGTGAAGAGGGGGCTCGGAACACCATATATTTT.

The rearrangement uses TRBV13 and TRBJ2-5, with a tentative D call TRBD1 (5 bases). V shed 5 bases and J shed 2 bases, with 12 bases lying between them. Looked up from germline, CDR1 is PRHDT and CDR2 is FYEKMQ (reference sequence). This CDR3 has 14 amino acids. The CDR3 DNA sequence: TGTGCCAGCAGCCTATCAGGGCGGCAAGAGACCCAGTACTTC. Amino acid sequence: CASSLSGRQETQYF. The complete variable domain, with remaining parts taken from reference TRBV13 and TRBJ2-5, reads AAGVIQSPRHLIKEKRETATLKCYPIPRHDTVYWYQQGPGQDPQFLISFYEKMQSDKGSIPDRFSAQQFSDYHSELNMSSLELGDSALYFCASSLSGRQETQYFGPGTRLLVL.

The chain couples TRBV3-1 (or the pseudogene TRBV3-2) to TRBJ2-7, with TRBD2 identical over 7 bases. CDR1 and CDR2 from the germline V gene are LGHDT and YNNKEL (reference sequence). With 5 bases clipped from V and 2 bases from J, the junction kept 3 bases outside the gene matches. The CDR3 has 13 amino acids. In nucleotides, the CDR3 is TGTGCCAGCAGCTGGCGGGGGACCTACGAGCAGTACTTC. The encoded protein is CASSWRGTYEQYF.

This chain links TRBV19 with TRBJ1-2, with D uncertain. V was shortened by 5 bases and J by 4 bases, with 11 bases between the two germline ends. This CDR3 contains 13 residues. From germline, CDR1 is LNHDA and CDR2 SQIVND (reference sequence). The CDR3 DNA sequence: TGTGCCAGTAGTCCCCGGGATCTCTATGGCTACACCTTC. It codes for CASSPRDLYGYTF.

The chain employs TRBV11-2 and TRBJ1-4; D is ambiguous. Germline values: CDR1 SGHAT, CDR2 FQNNGV. The CDR3 has 16 amino acids. The ends were cut back, 0 bases at V and 4 bases at J, with 12 bases in the middle. CDR3 sequence: CASSLDQAGDNEKLFF. DNA of the CDR3: TGTGCCAGCAGCTTAGATCAGGCAGGTGATAATGAAAAACTGTTTTTT.

This rearrangement joins TRBV28 to TRBJ1-6; D is undetermined. This CDR3 has 12 amino acids. Germline assignment: CDR1 MDHEN and CDR2 SYDVKM. Trimming shortened V by 2 bases and J by 10 bases, and 6 bases separated the two germline ends. The CDR3 here is CASSLRVSPLHF. The DNA for the CDR3 is TGTGCCAGCAGTTTAAGAGTATCACCCCTCCACTTT.

The chain employs TRBV12-5 and TRBJ1-1; D not certain. The V gene lost 7 bases and the J gene lost 3 bases, with 12 bases spanning the gap. The CDR3 has 13 amino acids. The germline V gene has CDR1 LGHNT and CDR2 FRNRAP. This chain's CDR3 is CASEAGVDTEAFF. In nucleotides, the CDR3 is TGTGCTAGTGAAGCAGGCGTCGACACTGAAGCTTTCTTT.

The chain combines TRBV30 with TRBJ2-3; D is unresolved. The germline V gene has CDR1 GTSNPN and CDR2 SVGIG (reference sequence). V lost 2 bases and J 2 bases, leaving 8 bases between the germline ends. CDR3 length: 13 residues. CDR3 nucleotides: TGTGCCTGGAGTTGGGCCCCCACAGATACGCAGTATTTT. As protein: CAWSWAPTDTQYF.

This sequence joins TRBV3-1 (or the pseudogene TRBV3-2) and TRBJ2-2, with D maybe TRBD1 (5 bases). Trimming cost V 2 bases and J 3 bases, with 16 bases left between them. From germline, CDR1 is LGHDT and CDR2 YNNKEL (reference sequence). This CDR3 region has 17 residues. The CDR3 sequence: CASSQPPPGSYTGELFF. CDR3 DNA sequence: TGTGCCAGCAGCCAACCGCCCCCAGGGTCTTACACCGGGGAGCTGTTTTTT.

This clone was observed once. The chain joins TRBV25-1 to TRBJ1-2; tentative D call: TRBD1 (6 bases). In germline, CDR1 is MGHDK, CDR2 SYGVNS. Deletions cut 5 bases from V and 4 bases from J, with 11 bases between. This CDR3 has 13 residues. CDR3 in amino acids: CASSRDTIYGYTF. The CDR3 bases are TGTGCCAGCAGTCGGGACACGATCTATGGCTACACCTTC.

The V and J genes are TRBV10-2 and TRBJ2-2, with 7 bases lining up with TRBD1. The length of the CDR3 is 16 residues. The trim removed 6 bases at V and 1 base at J, leaving 8 bases unmatched. The germline gives CDR1 WSHSY, CDR2 SAAADI. The CDR3 reads CASSEPGTVNTGELFF. The CDR3 DNA sequence: TGCGCCAGCAGCGAACCCGGGACAGTGAACACCGGGGAGCTGTTTTTT.

The CDR3 DNA is TGTGCCAGCAGCCAAGACCGTGAAGCTTTCTTT. It specifies CASSQDREAFF. The chain has TRBV3-1 (or the pseudogene TRBV3-2) and TRBJ1-1; the D is unclear. There are 11 residues in the CDR3. Trimming removed 0 bases from V and 7 bases from J, with 3 bases in between. Germline loops: CDR1 LGHDT, CDR2 YNNKEL (reference sequence).

This clone was found a few times. The chain employs TRBV28 and TRBJ1-1; D might be TRBD1 (5 bases). CDR3 length equals 15 residues. The V gene lost 2 bases and the J gene lost 6 bases, with 16 bases spanning the gap. CDR1 and CDR2 (germline): MDHEN, SYDVKM. In DNA, the CDR3 is TGTGCCAGCAGTTTAACTGGGCAGGGAGGGGCTGAAGCTTTCTTT. Its translation: CASSLTGQGGAEAFF.

V usage is TRBV9 and J usage is TRBJ2-2; weak D call: TRBD1 (5 bases). CDR1 is SGDLS, CDR2 YYNGEE, per germline. The CDR3 is 13 amino acids. Deletions cut 1 base from V and 5 bases from J, with 6 bases between. The CDR3 spells CASSVQGTGELFF. Here the CDR3 DNA reads TGTGCCAGCAGCGTACAGGGAACCGGGGAGCTGTTTTTT.

The CDR3 DNA sequence: TGTGCCAGCAGCCCGAGCCGAGCAGATACGCAGTATTTT. Translating it yields CASSPSRADTQYF. The chain employs TRBV7-2 and TRBJ2-3; D is ambiguous. CDR3 length equals 13 residues. Deletions cut 5 bases from V and 4 bases from J, with 10 bases between. CDR1 is SGHTA, CDR2 FQGNSA, per germline.

The sample holds one count of this clone. The rearrangement links TRBV6-6 to TRBJ2-7; no clear D. This CDR3 contains 12 residues. In germline, CDR1 is MNHNY, CDR2 SVGAGI (reference sequence). Trimming pared 6 bases from V and 0 bases from J, leaving 6 bases between. CDR3 nucleotide sequence: TGTGCCAGCAGCGCCGGCTCCTACGAGCAGTACTTC. Translated: CASSAGSYEQYF.

The rearrangement links TRBV5-1 to TRBJ1-2; TRBD1 matches at 9 bases. The CDR3 has 13 amino acids. The V gene's germline CDR1 is SGHRS and CDR2 YFSETQ. After removal of 4 bases from V and 6 bases from J, the junction contained 4 bases not matched to a gene. The CDR3 nucleotides read TGCGCCAGCAGCCTTAGGACAGGGGATGGCTACACCTTC. It translates to CASSLRTGDGYTF.

The CDR3 reads CASSPRGGVAYEQYF. The CDR3 DNA follows: TGTGCCAGCAGCCCCCGGGGCGGGGTTGCCTACGAGCAGTACTTC. This chain joins TRBV5-6 and TRBJ2-7; possibly TRBD2 for D (6 bases). The germline CDR1 and CDR2 sequences are SGHDT and YYEEEE. This CDR3 has 15 residues. The V end lost 4 bases, the J end lost 2 bases, and 16 bases lay between the germline ends.

The CDR3 sequence: CAISEELNYGYTF. The CDR3 DNA is TGTGCCATCAGTGAAGAACTTAACTATGGCTACACCTTC. This sequence joins TRBV10-3 and TRBJ1-2, with D hard to call. The CDR3 loop spans 13 amino acids. In germline, CDR1 is ENHRY, CDR2 SYGVKD. Trimming pared 3 bases from V and 1 base from J, leaving 6 bases between.

The chain links TRBV28 to TRBJ1-2, with D unresolved. The V and J ends lost 5 bases and 3 bases respectively, with 10 bases between them. The CDR3 contains 13 residues. CDR1 and CDR2 (germline): MDHEN, SYDVKM. The CDR3 reads CASSPKLYYGYTF. The CDR3 DNA is TGTGCCAGCAGTCCAAAACTGTACTATGGCTACACCTTC.

The chain links TRBV5-1 to TRBJ2-7; a weak D match, TRBD1 (5 bases). The CDR3 extends over 12 amino acids. Between the trimmed V and J ends, which lost 5 bases and 5 bases, there was a span of 11 bases. Germline CDR1 SGHRS, CDR2 YFSETQ. In DNA, the CDR3 is TGCGCCAGCAGTCAGGGTTTCCACGAGCAGTACTTC. It is translated as CASSQGFHEQYF.